The clone carrying this T cell receptor beta chain appeared many times. As yet, its antigen is unknown. It was considered stable Graves' hyperthyroidism when ophthalmopathy did not progress within 18 months. The authors obtained PBMCs from over 8.5 ml of fresh peripheral blood. This entry is derived from a study of T cells in Graves' hyperthyroidism and ophthalmopathy. Notes on the study in general: Expanded thyroid clonotypes (above 0.001) were mostly also found in blood.

Researchers took RNA transcripts and amplified the TCR beta CDR3 regions from them. First-round RT-PCR targeting the TCR CDR3 was performed with the HTBI primer set. TCRdb recomputed calls from the multiplex PCR reads with MiXCR, one row per CDR3 protein. The profile shows approximately 530,000 distinct CDR3 sequences, around 17% of them singletons. V was pared by 7 bases and J by 9 bases, with 13 bases of the junction left unmatched. CDR3 size: 14 residues. Germline CDR1 and CDR2: DFQATT and SNEGSKA (reference sequence). The sequenced sample was blood. This rearrangement joins TRBV20-1 to TRBJ2-1; 9 bases line up with TRBD2. The TCR originated in a woman aged 18-29 years with Graves' hyperthyroidism. The CDR3 protein is CSVGGGADISEQFF. CDR3 in DNA: TGCAGTGTTGGCGGGGGGGCCGATATTAGTGAGCAGTTCTTC.